Listed here are 28 T cell receptor beta chains from one sample, sequenced in a study of CD8 T cells in cerebrospinal fluid in Alzheimer's disease. TCRdb reprocessed the 10x single-cell sequencing reads; each CDR3 protein has one entry and no DNA is given. The sample data list 800 or so distinct CDR3 sequences. Source material: cerebrospinal fluid. Every receptor here comes from a human donor with Parkinson's disease.

Frequency places this clonotype as medium-sized. This chain joins TRBV28 and TRBJ1-6; lacking DNA, the TRBD1 call made by TCRdb goes unchecked. Germline-derived CDR1 and CDR2 are MDHEN and SYDVKM. The CDR3 length is 18 residues. CDR3 sequence reads: CASSPGQEGAIRNSPLHF.

In terms of frequency, this clonotype is medium-sized. The chain uses TRBV6-5 and TRBJ1-5; TCRdb selects TRBD1, and the lack of DNA leaves this call unchecked. This CDR3 comprises 15 residues. Germline V gene sequence: CDR1 MNHEY, CDR2 SVGAGI. This CDR3 reads CASSKTGGKGQPQHF.

Considering frequency, this clonotype is medium-sized. This chain joins TRBV11-3 and TRBJ2-5; TCRdb outputs TRBD2, but without DNA this stays unchecked. CDR3 size: 15 residues. Germline CDR1 SGHNT, CDR2 YENEEA. This chain's CDR3 is CASSKTSGGEETQYF.

Frequency places this clonotype as medium-sized. The chain carries TRBV5-8 and TRBJ1-5; TCRdb lists TRBD1, though no DNA is available to test this call. The CDR3 is 15 residues long. Looked up from germline, CDR1 is SGHTS and CDR2 is YDEGEE. This CDR3 reads CASSRGQASNQPQHF.

This clonotype ranks as large (0.1 to 1%) in terms of frequency. This chain links TRBV15 with TRBJ2-3. Germline CDR1 LNHNV, CDR2 YYDKDF (reference sequence). This CDR3 contains 15 residues. The CDR3 spells CATSSSGYRTDTQYF. Together with reference TRBV15 and TRBJ2-3, the CDR3 gives the full variable domain: DAMVIQNPRYQVTQFGKPVTLSCSQTLNHNVMYWYQQKSSQAPKLLFHYYDKDFNNEADTPDNFQSRRPNTSFCFLDIRSPGLGDTAMYLCATSSSGYRTDTQYFGPGTRLTVL.

This clonotype is labeled medium-sized (0.01 to 0.1%) based on frequency. The chain carries TRBV20-1 and TRBJ1-2. This CDR3 is built from 14 residues. Germline-derived CDR1 and CDR2 are DFQATT and SNEGSKA (reference sequence). The chain's CDR3 is CSARDNKNIYGYTF.

This clonotype is medium-sized by frequency. The rearrangement uses TRBV3-2 and TRBJ2-7; there is no DNA to check the TCRdb D call of TRBD1. TRBV3-2 is recorded as a pseudogene. The CDR3 length is 11 residues. CDR3 residues: CASSHRTHRYF.

Frequency places this clonotype as large. This chain joins TRBV5-1 and TRBJ2-3; no DNA is available, so the TRBD2 call from TCRdb remains unchecked. This CDR3 has 20 amino acids. Germline V lookup: CDR1 SGHRS, CDR2 YFSETQ. The CDR3 reads CASSYFLTKTSGSSTDTQYF.

This clonotype is identified as large (0.1 to 1%) from frequency. The rearrangement uses TRBV18 and TRBJ2-1; the D gene TCRdb calls, TRBD1, cannot be checked with no DNA. Germline loops: CDR1 KGHSH, CDR2 LQKENI. The CDR3 has 14 amino acids. CDR3 protein: CASSRTGYYNEQFF.

Considering frequency, this clonotype is large. The genes are TRBV12-3 or TRBV12-4 and TRBJ2-7; the D call from TCRdb, TRBD1, cannot be confirmed without DNA. This CDR3 region has 15 residues. The CDR3 spells CASSLWGQGSYEQYF.

Frequency places this clonotype as large. The chain employs TRBV5-1 and TRBJ2-7; no DNA is available, so the TRBD2 call from TCRdb remains unchecked. CDR3 size: 15 residues. The V gene's germline CDR1 is SGHRS and CDR2 YFSETQ. The CDR3 here is CASSLDGTSRYEQYF.

Its frequency marks this clonotype as large. The CDR3 sequence: CSAFGQGANGYTF. V usage is TRBV20-1 and J usage is TRBJ1-2; TCRdb designates TRBD1, a call that cannot be tested without DNA. Germline V gives CDR1 DFQATT, CDR2 SNEGSKA (reference sequence). This CDR3 contains 13 residues.

Frequency places this clonotype as medium-sized. The rearrangement joins TRBV6-5 to TRBJ2-7; the D call from TCRdb, TRBD1, cannot be confirmed without DNA. The length of the CDR3 is 15 residues. CDR1 MNHEY and CDR2 SVGAGI come from the germline V gene. This chain's CDR3 is CASSSGTGTDYEQYF.

In terms of frequency, this clonotype is large. The chain joins TRBV6-6 to TRBJ2-4; the TCRdb D gene call, TRBD1, has no DNA to confirm it. CDR1 is MNHNY, CDR2 SVGAGI, per germline (reference sequence). The CDR3 covers 13 residues. The CDR3: CATEGGSKNIQYF.

In terms of frequency, this clonotype is large (0.1 to 1%). The V gene is TRBV6-2 or TRBV6-3, the J gene TRBJ2-6; TCRdb calls TRBD1, which cannot be checked without DNA. Germline CDR1 and CDR2: MNHEY and SVGEGT. The CDR3 is 17 amino acids. This CDR3 reads CASSKEDGATGANVLTF.

According to its frequency, this clonotype is large. The chain employs TRBV12-3 or TRBV12-4 and TRBJ2-4. This CDR3 is 14 amino acids long. The CDR3 here is CASSLGNAKNIQYF.

This clonotype shows up as medium-sized by frequency. CDR3 sequence reads: CASSLQRGLNTGELFF. This chain links TRBV7-3 with TRBJ2-2; without DNA, the TCRdb call of TRBD2 cannot be checked. Germline V lookup: CDR1 SGHTA, CDR2 FQGTGA. This CDR3 is 16 amino acids long.

Frequency places this clonotype as medium-sized. The chain couples TRBV4-3 to TRBJ2-3; TCRdb names TRBD2, which stays unverified in the absence of DNA. From germline, CDR1 is LGHNA and CDR2 YSLEER. CDR3 length: 17 residues. The CDR3 reads CASSRIVSSGGTDTQYF.

By frequency, this clonotype is large. The chain uses TRBV7-2 and TRBJ2-1; the D call from TCRdb, TRBD2, cannot be confirmed without DNA. The CDR3 has 18 residues. The germline gives CDR1 SGHTA, CDR2 FQGNSA. CDR3 sequence: CASSSLQIYNELGVSQFF.

This clonotype is deemed large by its frequency. The rearrangement links TRBV7-2 to TRBJ2-3. The germline gives CDR1 SGHTA, CDR2 FQGNSA. This CDR3 is built from 12 residues. CDR3: CASSRYTDTQYF.

This clonotype shows up as large (0.1 to 1%) by frequency. V is TRBV7-2 and J is TRBJ1-2; lacking DNA, the TRBD1 call made by TCRdb goes unchecked. There are 14 residues in the CDR3. Germline CDR1 reads SGHTA; CDR2 reads FQGNSA. The CDR3 spells CASSWDNSNYGYTF.

This clonotype is deemed large (0.1 to 1%) by its frequency. The V gene is TRBV7-2, the J gene TRBJ2-1; with no DNA, the TCRdb D assignment of TRBD1 cannot be verified. The germline V gene encodes CDR1 SGHTA and CDR2 FQGNSA. The length of the CDR3 is 15 residues. CDR3 amino acids: CASSQGQGRHNEQFF.

This clonotype ranks as large in terms of frequency. The chain employs TRBV6-1 and TRBJ1-5; TCRdb lists TRBD1, though no DNA is available to test this call. This CDR3 has 14 amino acids. Germline V gene data show CDR1 as MNHNS and CDR2 as SASEGT. The CDR3 loop reads CASSLQDSNQPQHF.

This clonotype is identified as large (0.1 to 1%) from frequency. CDR3: CASSQESFRGQETQYF. The chain links TRBV14 to TRBJ2-5; the D call of TRBD1 rests on TCRdb alone, since no DNA is present to check it. The germline V gene has CDR1 SGHDN and CDR2 FVKESK. This CDR3 region has 16 residues.

This clonotype is identified as medium-sized from frequency. This chain connects TRBV5-6 to TRBJ2-3; checking the TCRdb D call of TRBD1 is not possible without DNA. Looked up from germline, CDR1 is SGHDT and CDR2 is YYEEEE. The CDR3 is made up of 18 amino acids. This chain's CDR3 is CASSFDGGGPWSTDTQYF. The full variable domain, rest sourced from reference TRBV5-6 and TRBJ2-3, is DAGVTQSPTHLIKTRGQQVTLRCSPKSGHDTVSWYQQALGQGPQFIFQYYEEEERQRGNFPDRFSGHQFPNYSSELNVNALLLGDSALYLCASSFDGGGPWSTDTQYFGPGTRLTVL.

This clonotype counts as medium-sized by frequency. The chain has TRBV14 and TRBJ1-2; TCRdb picks TRBD1, but there is no DNA to check that call. This CDR3 contains 15 residues. Germline values: CDR1 SGHDN, CDR2 FVKESK. The CDR3 protein is CASSQDGGSTYGYTF.

J is TRBJ2-7 and V is TRBV4-3; absent DNA, TCRdb's TRBD1 call cannot be checked. Germline V gene sequence: CDR1 LGHNA, CDR2 YSLEER. The CDR3 consists of 14 residues. This chain's CDR3 is CASSQGVGAYEQYF.

This clonotype is large by frequency. The chain employs TRBV6-2 or TRBV6-3 and TRBJ2-7. The CDR3 loop spans 14 amino acids. Looked up from germline, CDR1 is MNHEY and CDR2 is SVGEGT. CDR3 amino acids: CASSYAVLTGEQYF.